One sample yielded the 19 T cell receptor beta chains listed below, sequenced in a study of CD8 T cells in Susac syndrome. The RNA input was roughly 0.45 to 1 ug, and it was reverse transcribed with random hexamers. TCRdb re-analysed the immunoSEQ multiplex PCR reads in MiXCR, keeping a single row per CDR3 protein. Of about 80,000 distinct CDR3 sequences in the sample, roughly 91% are singletons; the top ten hold 0.5% to 0.65%. The sequenced material came from CD4+ T cells from PBMCs. The receptors here all came from a human donor with Susac syndrome.

The DNA of the CDR3 is TGTGCCAGCTGGGTTCCCCACGAGCAGTACTTC. Its translation is CASWVPHEQYF. This sequence joins TRBV7-3 and TRBJ2-7; D is uncertain. The CDR3 is 11 amino acids. Germline CDR1 is SGHTA and CDR2 is FQGTGA. V was pared by 8 bases and J by 5 bases, with 10 bases between.

This chain connects TRBV12-3 or TRBV12-4 to TRBJ1-2; no definite D call. V was clipped by 9 bases and J by 6 bases, with 14 bases between them. This CDR3 has 12 residues. CDR3 sequence (DNA): TGTGCCAGTCGATTGGACGTAGATGGCTACACCTTC. It codes for CASRLDVDGYTF.

In DNA form, the CDR3 reads TGCAGTGGCTCCTTGGGACAAAATAATTCACCCCTCCACTTT. It codes for CSGSLGQNNSPLHF. The chain recombines TRBV20-1 with TRBJ1-6; TRBD1 might be the D (6 bases). This CDR3 is 14 amino acids long. The germline V gene has CDR1 DFQATT and CDR2 SNEGSKA (reference sequence). V dropped 7 bases and J dropped 5 bases, with 15 bases sitting between them.

The V call is TRBV25-1, the J call TRBJ2-7; maybe TRBD2 (5 bases). In germline, CDR1 is MGHDK, CDR2 SYGVNS. The CDR3 spans 19 residues. V was shortened by 6 bases and J by 2 bases, with 29 bases between the two germline ends. The CDR3 region has the DNA TGTGCCAGCAGCCCTAGATTAAACGGGAAGACTTATCAGGCCTACGAGCAGTACTTC. Translated, it gives CASSPRLNGKTYQAYEQYF.

The J gene is TRBJ1-2, the V gene TRBV5-6; no definite D call. Germline loops: CDR1 SGHDT, CDR2 YYEEEE. The CDR3 length is 14 residues. Trimming took 4 bases from V and 0 from J, leaving 10 bases between them. CDR3 sequence: CASSPSGANYGYTF. The CDR3 DNA sequence: TGTGCCAGCAGCCCCTCCGGAGCTAACTATGGCTACACCTTC.

This chain uses TRBV18 with TRBJ1-5; D unresolved. Looked up from germline, CDR1 is KGHSH and CDR2 is LQKENI. V dropped 6 bases and J dropped 7 bases, with 13 bases sitting between them. The CDR3 has 13 amino acids. DNA of the CDR3: TGTGCCAGCTCCCTGTCTCCGGTACAGCCCCAGCATTTT. It is translated as CASSLSPVQPQHF. Full variable domain (remainder filled in from reference TRBV18 and TRBJ1-5): NAGVMQNPRHLVRRRGQEARLRCSPMKGHSHVYWYRQLPEEGLKFMVYLQKENIIDESGMPKERFSAEFPKEGPSILRIQQVVRGDSAAYFCASSLSPVQPQHFGDGTRLSIL.

CDR3 sequence: CSASLGLRNEQFF. In nucleotides, the CDR3 is TGCAGTGCTAGTTTGGGGCTCCGAAATGAGCAGTTCTTC. This rearrangement joins TRBV20-1 to TRBJ2-1; TRBD1 is a possible D gene (5 bases). The V gene lost 3 bases and the J gene lost 7 bases, with 13 bases spanning the gap. The germline CDR1 and CDR2 sequences are DFQATT and SNEGSKA (reference sequence). This CDR3 is built from 13 residues.

The J gene is TRBJ1-5, the V gene TRBV6-1; D is unclear. Germline CDR1 is MNHNS and CDR2 is SASEGT. The CDR3 is made up of 13 amino acids. V was trimmed by 6 bases and J by 1 base, leaving 7 bases between them. CDR3 residues: CASRRGSNQPQHF. The CDR3 DNA is TGTGCCAGCAGGCGAGGAAGCAATCAGCCCCAGCATTTT.

J is TRBJ2-7 and V is TRBV30; 9 bases are shared with TRBD2. CDR1 and CDR2 (germline): GTSNPN, SVGIG (reference sequence). The CDR3 contains 14 residues. Losses at the gene ends were 4 bases for V and 2 bases for J; bases not matched to a gene: 6. In DNA form, the CDR3 reads TGTGCCTGGAACCGCGGGAGGGCAACCTACGAGCAGTACTTC. It is translated as CAWNRGRATYEQYF.

The CDR3, as DNA: TGTGCCAGCAGCTCCCCCCGACTGTTCCTTGGCTACAATGAGCAGTTCTTC. This translates into CASSSPRLFLGYNEQFF. This sequence joins TRBV11-1 and TRBJ2-1, with D hard to call. The CDR3 extends over 17 amino acids. The V gene's germline CDR1 is SGHAT and CDR2 FQDESV (reference sequence). Trimming stripped 4 bases from V and 3 bases from J, with 19 bases between.

V usage is TRBV6-5 and J usage is TRBJ1-5, with D uncertain. CDR3 length: 13 residues. Trimming removed 3 bases at V and 4 bases at J, with 7 bases between. Germline-derived CDR1 and CDR2 are MNHEY and SVGAGI. The CDR3 reads CASSYMGNQPQHF. The CDR3 DNA sequence: TGTGCCAGCAGTTATATGGGTAATCAGCCCCAGCATTTT.

The genes are TRBV7-2 and TRBJ1-2; a weak D match, TRBD1 (6 bases). CDR1 is SGHTA, CDR2 FQGNSA, per germline. This CDR3 is built from 15 residues. The ends were cut back, 6 bases at V and 6 bases at J, with 20 bases in the middle. The CDR3 loop is CASSPQSQGRDGYTF. The CDR3, as DNA: TGTGCCAGCAGTCCACAGTCACAGGGAAGGGATGGCTACACCTTC.

V and J are TRBV7-8 and TRBJ2-7, with a tentative D call TRBD2 (6 bases). CDR3 length: 14 residues. CDR1 and CDR2 (germline): SGHVS, FQNEAQ. V lost 4 bases, J lost 2 bases, and 12 bases lay in between. CDR3 bases: TGTGCCAGCAGCTCCCGGGACTTCACCTACGAGCAGTACTTC. Translated, it gives CASSSRDFTYEQYF.

The rearrangement links TRBV27 to TRBJ1-2, with 8 bases matching TRBD1. The germline V gene encodes CDR1 MNHEY and CDR2 SMNVEV (reference sequence). The CDR3 contains 16 residues. The V segment lost 5 bases and the J segment 3 bases; nucleotides outside the gene matches: 11. CDR3 bases: TGTGCCAGCAGTCCCTTGGACAGGGTGATTGACTATGGCTACACCTTC. It codes for CASSPLDRVIDYGYTF.

The chain combines TRBV2 with TRBJ1-6; 7 bases line up with TRBD1. J gave up 10 bases and V 8 bases, and 5 bases lay outside the gene matches. Germline CDR1 and CDR2: SNHLY and FYNNEI. CDR3 length equals 12 residues. For the CDR3, the DNA is TGTGCCAGCCTGACAGGGTACTCACCCCTCCACTTT. Protein sequence: CASLTGYSPLHF.

The chain joins TRBV6-2 or TRBV6-3 to TRBJ1-1, with D perhaps matching TRBD1 (5 bases). The CDR3 contains 16 residues. Looked up from germline, CDR1 is MNHEY and CDR2 is SVGEGT. Trimming stripped 2 bases from V and 2 bases from J, with 15 bases between. The CDR3 DNA follows: TGTGCCAGCAGTTACGGTCCGTGGGGGATCAACACTGAAGCTTTCTTT. Amino acids: CASSYGPWGINTEAFF.

The chain employs TRBV15 and TRBJ1-1; no firm D call. The CDR3 totals 12 residues. Germline V gene data show CDR1 as LNHNV and CDR2 as YYDKDF (reference sequence). Trimming pared 11 bases from V and 2 bases from J, leaving 12 bases between. CDR3 in amino acids: CAAGLSNTEAFF. The CDR3 DNA follows: TGTGCCGCCGGACTATCTAACACTGAAGCTTTCTTT.

This clonotype was observed once. The rearrangement joins TRBV24-1 to TRBJ1-5, with 8 nucleotides matching TRBD1. The CDR3 loop spans 17 amino acids. The germline V gene has CDR1 KGHDR and CDR2 SFDVKD. V lost 6 bases, J lost 3 bases, and 12 bases stayed unmatched. In nucleotides, the CDR3 is TGTGCCACCAGTCCGCCCGTGGGGGACAGGAACAATCAGCCCCAGCATTTT. It yields the protein CATSPPVGDRNNQPQHF.

This rearrangement joins TRBV6-4 to TRBJ1-1; D is possibly TRBD1 (5 bases). This CDR3 is 15 amino acids long. The V gene lost 4 bases and the J gene lost 1 base, with 13 bases spanning the gap. In germline, CDR1 is MRHNA, CDR2 SNTAGT. CDR3 residues: CASSAGGGGNTEAFF. In DNA form, the CDR3 reads TGTGCCAGCAGTGCGGGGGGAGGTGGGAACACTGAAGCTTTCTTT.